This T cell receptor beta chain was recorded in a study of Ad26.COV2.S vaccination and SARS-CoV-2 variants. The CDR3 contains 16 residues. The germline gives CDR1 LNHDA, CDR2 SQIVND (reference sequence). The V and J ends lost 5 bases and 1 base, in that order; junction bases with no gene match: 7. Specified treatment: roughly 19 received Ad26.COV2.S at low or high dose, single or two shots; five or six received placebo; per-sample allocation not given. Sampling happened 63 days after the first vaccine or placebo injection. Produced via immunoSEQ multiplex PCR; TCRdb's table is partial and in-frame only. The table lists over 350,000 clones, about 85% of them singletons, with roughly 3.2% in the top ten.

This chain uses TRBV19 with TRBJ2-5; 10 bases are shared with TRBD2. The source material was peripheral blood, sampled in a trial of Ad26.COV2.S vaccine versus placebo. The TCR comes from a person between 18 and 60 years old who received the Ad26.COV2.S COVID-19 vaccine or a placebo. The CDR3 spells CASSLVLAGGQETQYF. Written as DNA, the CDR3 is TGTGCCAGTAGTCTTGTATTAGCGGGGGGCCAAGAGACCCAGTACTTC.